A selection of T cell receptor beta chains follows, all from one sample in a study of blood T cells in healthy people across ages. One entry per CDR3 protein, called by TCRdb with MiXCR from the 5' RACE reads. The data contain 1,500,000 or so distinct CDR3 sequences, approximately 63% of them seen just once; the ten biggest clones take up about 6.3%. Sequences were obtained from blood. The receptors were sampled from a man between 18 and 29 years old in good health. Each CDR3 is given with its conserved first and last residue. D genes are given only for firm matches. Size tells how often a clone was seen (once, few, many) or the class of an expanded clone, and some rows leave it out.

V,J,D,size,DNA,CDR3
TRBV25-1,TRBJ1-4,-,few,TGTGCCTCTTCGGACGGAGGGTGTCCAACTAATGAAAAACTGTTTTTT,CASSDGGCPTNEKLFF
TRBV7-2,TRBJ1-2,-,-,TGTGCCAGCAGCTTATTGCCTTCCTATGGCTACACCTTC,CASSLLPSYGYTF
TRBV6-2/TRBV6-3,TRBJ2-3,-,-,TGTGCCAGCAGTTGGGCCTCACCGACTTCCCACACAGATACGCAGTATTTT,CASSWASPTSHTDTQYF
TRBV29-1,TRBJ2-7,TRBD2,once,TGCAGCGTTGGGGGGGGGACTAGGGCCTACAATGAGCAGTACTTC,CSVGGGTRAYNEQYF
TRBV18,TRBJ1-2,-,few,TGTGCCAGCTCGGGGGACGATCCTGGCTACACCTTC,CASSGDDPGYTF
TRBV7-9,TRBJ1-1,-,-,TGTGCCAGCAGCGCTACCGGGCCTGAAGCTTTCTTT,CASSATGPEAFF
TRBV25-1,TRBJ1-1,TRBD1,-,TGTGCCAGCAGCCCAGGGGGAGTTGAAGCTTTCTTT,CASSPGGVEAFF
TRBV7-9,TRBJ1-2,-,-,TGTGCCGCCGTTGTTGTGGAGGATGACTATGGCTACACCTTC,CAAVVVEDDYGYTF
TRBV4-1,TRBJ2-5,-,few,TGCGCCAGCAGCCAAGAGCAGGGGCCAGGGACCCAGTACTTC,CASSQEQGPGTQYF
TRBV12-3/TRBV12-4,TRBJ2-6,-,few,TGTGCCAGCAGTTTCTGGTGGGCAGCTGGGGCCAACGTCCTGACTTTC,CASSFWWAAGANVLTF
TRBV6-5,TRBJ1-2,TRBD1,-,TGTGCCAGCAGCACCAAACGGGACAGGGATAGGTATGGCTACACCTTC,CASSTKRDRDRYGYTF
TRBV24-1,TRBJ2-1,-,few,TGTGCCACCAGTAATGGACAGTACCACAATGAGCAGTTCTTC,CATSNGQYHNEQFF
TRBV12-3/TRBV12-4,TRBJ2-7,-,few,TGTGCCAGCAGGGCAACAGGTATTAAGGACTACGAGCAGTACTTC,CASRATGIKDYEQYF
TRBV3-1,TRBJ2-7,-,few,TGTGCCAGCAGCCAAGATCCACAGGGTCTGGACGAGCAGTACTTC,CASSQDPQGLDEQYF
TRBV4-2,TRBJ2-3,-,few,TGTGCCAGCAGCCAAGAAGGGGGAGTGGGGGGGTTTGATACGCAGTATTTT,CASSQEGGVGGFDTQYF
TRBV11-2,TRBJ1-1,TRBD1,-,TGTGCCAGCAGCTTCAGGGTCAGAGGGGGCGCAGCGAACACTGAAGCTTTCTTT,CASSFRVRGGAANTEAFF
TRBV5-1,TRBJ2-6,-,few,TGCGCCAGCAGCCGGGCAGCCCTTTCTTCTGGGGCCAACGTCCTGACTTTC,CASSRAALSSGANVLTF
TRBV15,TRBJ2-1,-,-,TGTGCCACCAGCAGAGGCAGGGAACGAGAGACCCAGTTCTTC,CATSRGRERETQFF
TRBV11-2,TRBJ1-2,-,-,TGTGCCAGCAGCTTAGATTTCGACGGCTCTAACTATGGCTACACCTTC,CASSLDFDGSNYGYTF
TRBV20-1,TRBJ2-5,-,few,TGCAGTGCTAGATCTCTGCAGTACCAAGAGACCCAGTACTTC,CSARSLQYQETQYF
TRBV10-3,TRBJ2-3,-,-,TGTGCCATCAATCAGGGGTCCCGTGATACGCAGTATTTT,CAINQGSRDTQYF
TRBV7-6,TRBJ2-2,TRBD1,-,TGTGCCAGCAGCTTAGCTTTTTGGGACAGGGAAACCGGGGAGCTGTTTTTT,CASSLAFWDRETGELFF
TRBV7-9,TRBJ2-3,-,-,TGTGCCAGCAGCTGGGAGAGGGAGGCCACAGATACGCAGTATTTT,CASSWEREATDTQYF
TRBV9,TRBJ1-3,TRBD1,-,TGTGCCAGCAACAGGGGTGCCGATTTAGGCACCATATATTTT,CASNRGADLGTIYF
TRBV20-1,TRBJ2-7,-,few,TGCAGTGCTAGAGGAGGTTACTCCTACGAGCAGTACTTC,CSARGGYSYEQYF
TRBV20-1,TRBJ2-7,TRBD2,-,TGCAGTGCTACAGAGTTGACTAGCGGGAGCTACGAGCAGTACTTC,CSATELTSGSYEQYF
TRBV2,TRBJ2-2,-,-,TGTGCCAGCAGTGATGGAGCAGCCCACACCGGGGAGCTGTTTTTT,CASSDGAAHTGELFF
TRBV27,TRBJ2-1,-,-,TGTGCCAGCAGTTCTTCCCTTAGCTCCTACAATGAGCAGTTCTTC,CASSSSLSSYNEQFF
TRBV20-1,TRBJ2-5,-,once,TGCAGTGCGAGAAGAGCGATGAGGGAGACCCAGTACTTC,CSARRAMRETQYF
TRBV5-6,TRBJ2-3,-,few,TGTGCCAGCAGCGCCCCGGGACTGCTCACAGATACGCAGTATTTT,CASSAPGLLTDTQYF
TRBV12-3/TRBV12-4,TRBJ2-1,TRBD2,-,TGTGCCAGCAGTTTTGTGACTAGCGGGACGAGGCCGTACAATGAGCAGTTCTTC,CASSFVTSGTRPYNEQFF
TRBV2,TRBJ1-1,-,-,TGTGCCAGCAGTGATTTGCTTAGGAACACTGAAGCTTTCTTT,CASSDLLRNTEAFF
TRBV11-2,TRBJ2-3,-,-,TGTGCCAGCAGTTTCCGCACGCAGTATTTT,CASSFRTQYF
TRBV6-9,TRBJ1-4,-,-,TGTGCCAGCAGTTTCCTTGGGGAGGCTGAAAAACTGTTTTTT,CASSFLGEAEKLFF
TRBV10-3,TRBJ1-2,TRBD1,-,TGTGCCATCACCCGCGGACAGGGGGAAGACTATGGCTACACCTTC,CAITRGQGEDYGYTF
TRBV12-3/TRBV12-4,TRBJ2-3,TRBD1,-,TGTGCCAGCAGCCTCGACAGGGGACAATCAGATACGCAGTATTTT,CASSLDRGQSDTQYF
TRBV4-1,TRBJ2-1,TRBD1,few,TGCGCCAGCAGCCAAGATGGTGGGACAGGGAAGCTTCATGGCAATGAGCAGTTCTTC,CASSQDGGTGKLHGNEQFF
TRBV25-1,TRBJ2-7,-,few,TGTGCCAGCAGTGAAGTGGGGACACCGGTGGGGGAGCAGTACTTC,CASSEVGTPVGEQYF
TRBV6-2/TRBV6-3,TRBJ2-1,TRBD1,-,TGTGCCAGCAGGGGAACAGGGGGCCAGAGCTCCTACGAGCAGTTCTTC,CASRGTGGQSSYEQFF
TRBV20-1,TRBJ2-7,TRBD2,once,TGCAGTGCTAGAGTGGTCGGGCGGGAGTCCTACGAGCAGTACTTC,CSARVVGRESYEQYF
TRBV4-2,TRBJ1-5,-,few,TGTGCCAGCAGCCATTTCCAGGATAGCAATCAGCCCCAGCATTTT,CASSHFQDSNQPQHF
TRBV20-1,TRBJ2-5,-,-,TGCAGTGCTAGAGTTTTGGGGGTCGGGGAAGAGACCCAGTACTTC,CSARVLGVGEETQYF